The rows below give T cell receptor beta chains drawn from one sample of a study of blood T cell repertoires in COVID-19. Clones were sequenced by immunoSEQ multiplex PCR, and TCRdb holds only the in-frame ones, with some missing. The table lists fewer than 350,000 clones, over 75% of them singletons. The sample comprised peripheral blood. The receptors derive from a woman aged 25 to 39 with COVID-19, enrolled during active disease. Both conserved end residues are part of each CDR3. D genes are given only for firm matches. Clone size is shown for a subset of rows, as once, few, many or a class of expanded clone.

abundance	v_gene	d_gene	j_gene	CDR3aa	CDR3nt
NA	TRBV9	NA	TRBJ1-1	CASSVGGRGLGTEAFF	TGTGCCAGCAGCGTAGGGGGTAGAGGACTTGGCACTGAAGCTTTCTTT
NA	TRBV30	TRBD1	TRBJ2-7	CAFTTGGSYEQYF	TGTGCCTTTACGACAGGGGGGTCCTACGAGCAGTACTTC
NA	TRBV2	TRBD2	TRBJ2-7	CASSDPTSGPYEQYF	TGTGCCAGCAGTGATCCGACTAGCGGGCCCTACGAGCAGTACTTC
NA	TRBV6-6	TRBD1	TRBJ1-3	CASSFRGASGNTIYF	TGTGCCAGCAGCTTCAGGGGGGCCTCTGGAAACACCATATATTTT
NA	TRBV5-1	TRBD2	TRBJ2-3	CASSYGTSGPDTQYF	TGCGCCAGCAGCTACGGGACTAGCGGACCAGATACGCAGTATTTT
NA	TRBV18	TRBD2	TRBJ2-5	CASSPVRTSGQETQYF	TGTGCCAGCTCACCTGTTCGGACTAGCGGGCAAGAGACCCAGTACTTC
NA	TRBV20-1	NA	TRBJ2-7	CSASDGGGEQYF	TGCAGTGCTAGTGATGGGGGAGGCGAGCAGTACTTC
once	TRBV5-1	NA	TRBJ2-7	CASSETGNEQYF	TGCGCCAGCAGCGAGACAGGTAACGAGCAGTACTTC
NA	TRBV30	NA	TRBJ2-1	CAWSGPNGFYNEQFF	TGTGCCTGGAGCGGCCCCAACGGGTTCTACAATGAGCAGTTCTTC
NA	TRBV28	NA	TRBJ1-5	CASSLRMEGSNQPQHF	TGTGCCAGCAGTTTAAGGATGGAGGGAAGCAATCAGCCCCAGCATTTT
NA	TRBV6-1	NA	TRBJ1-5	CASSEEVAGANQPQHF	TGTGCCAGCAGTGAAGAAGTGGCAGGGGCTAATCAGCCCCAGCATTTT
few	TRBV27	TRBD1	TRBJ1-6	CASSLLGQGGSPLHF	TGTGCCAGCAGTTTATTGGGACAGGGGGGGTCACCCCTCCACTTT
NA	TRBV6-1	TRBD1	TRBJ1-5	CASSESTGGGQPQHF	TGTGCCAGCAGTGAATCGACAGGGGGAGGTCAGCCCCAGCATTTT
NA	TRBV7-9	NA	TRBJ1-1	CASSLGGAEAFF	TGTGCCAGCAGCTTAGGAGGTGCTGAAGCTTTCTTT
NA	TRBV5-1	NA	TRBJ2-1	CASSDGGYNEQFF	TGCGCCAGCTCTGATGGCGGATACAATGAGCAGTTCTTC
once	TRBV29-1	TRBD1	TRBJ2-3	CSFGGQGNSDTQYF	TGCAGCTTCGGCGGACAGGGGAATTCAGATACGCAGTATTTT
NA	TRBV10-1	NA	TRBJ2-7	CASSDSSYEQYF	TGCGCCAGCAGTGACAGCTCCTACGAGCAGTACTTC
NA	TRBV30	TRBD2	TRBJ2-7	CAWSLAGGYYEQYF	TGTGCCTGGAGCTTAGCGGGAGGCTACTACGAGCAGTACTTC
NA	TRBV14	NA	TRBJ1-6	CASSQSRNSPLHF	TGTGCCAGCAGCCAATCCCGTAATTCACCCCTCCACTTT
NA	TRBV30	NA	TRBJ2-3	CAWSNTDTQYF	TGTGCCTGGAGCAACACAGATACGCAGTATTTT
NA	TRBV15	TRBD1	TRBJ1-2	CATSTRTGASGYTF	TGTGCCACCAGCACCCGGACAGGGGCATCTGGCTACACCTTC
NA	TRBV13	NA	TRBJ2-1	CASSSPDNEQFF	TGTGCCAGCAGCTCCCCTGACAATGAGCAGTTCTTC
once	TRBV10-3	NA	TRBJ1-2	CAISAGVNYGYTF	TGTGCCATCAGTGCCGGGGTTAACTATGGCTACACCTTC
once	TRBV30	TRBD1	TRBJ1-1	CAWSAGGWTEAFF	TGTGCCTGGAGTGCAGGGGGTTGGACTGAAGCTTTCTTT
NA	TRBV7-8	TRBD1	TRBJ2-7	CASSRGIRDRGYEQYF	TGTGCCAGCAGCCGAGGTATTAGGGACAGGGGCTACGAGCAGTACTTC
NA	TRBV5-1	NA	TRBJ2-1	CASSLSAPSSYNEQFF	TGCGCCAGCAGCTTGAGTGCACCCAGCTCCTACAATGAGCAGTTCTTC
NA	TRBV27	TRBD2	TRBJ2-1	CASSKTSGGYNEQFF	TGTGCCAGCAGTAAGACTAGCGGGGGGTACAATGAGCAGTTCTTC
NA	TRBV6-4	NA	TRBJ2-2	CASSGDSGELFF	TGTGCCAGCAGTGGCGACTCCGGGGAGCTGTTTTTT
NA	TRBV5-1	NA	TRBJ2-3	CASSLGARTDTQYF	TGCGCCAGCAGCTTGGGAGCCCGCACAGATACGCAGTATTTT
NA	TRBV13	NA	TRBJ2-7	CASSSRQGGEQYF	TGTGCCAGCAGCTCAAGACAGGGAGGCGAGCAGTACTTC
NA	TRBV6-5	TRBD2	TRBJ2-3	CASSATSGGRDTQYF	TGTGCCAGCAGCGCTACTAGCGGCGGGAGAGATACGCAGTATTTT
NA	TRBV15	TRBD1	TRBJ1-5	CATGQVNQPQHF	TGTGCCACGGGACAGGTCAATCAGCCCCAGCATTTT
NA	TRBV28	TRBD1	TRBJ1-5	CASSTDRGEQPQHF	TGTGCCAGCAGTACGGACAGGGGGGAGCAGCCCCAGCATTTT
NA	TRBV30	NA	TRBJ1-5	CAWNLRSNQPQHF	TGTGCCTGGAACCTGCGGAGCAATCAGCCCCAGCATTTT
NA	TRBV30	NA	TRBJ2-7	CAWSSGTGGGEQYF	TGTGCCTGGAGCTCCGGGACAGGCGGGGGTGAGCAGTACTTC
once	TRBV28	NA	TRBJ1-4	CASSLFRGPREKLFF	TGTGCCAGCAGTCTATTCAGGGGTCCTAGAGAAAAACTGTTTTTT
NA	TRBV7-2	TRBD1	TRBJ1-2	CASSLDGTANYGYTF	TGTGCCAGCAGCTTAGATGGGACAGCTAACTATGGCTACACCTTC
NA	TRBV18	TRBD1	TRBJ2-3	CASSPPTGYPDTQYF	TGTGCCAGCTCACCACCGACAGGGTACCCAGATACGCAGTATTTT
NA	TRBV6-5	NA	TRBJ1-3	CASSIDSSGNTIYF	TGTGCCAGCAGCATCGACAGCTCTGGAAACACCATATATTTT
NA	TRBV27	NA	TRBJ1-6	CASSSILNSPLHF	TGTGCCAGCAGTTCCATACTTAATTCACCCCTCCACTTT
NA	TRBV20-1	NA	TRBJ1-6	CSASMQGSPLHF	TGCAGTGCTAGTATGCAGGGCTCACCCCTCCACTTT